This T cell receptor beta chain was retrieved from a study of control samples from healthy donors and cancer patients. V was clipped by 8 bases and J by 4 bases; unmatched bases: 11. The germline V gene has CDR1 ENHRY and CDR2 SYGVKD. This CDR3 comprises 16 residues. Clones were sequenced by immunoSEQ multiplex PCR, and TCRdb holds only the in-frame ones, with some missing. The sample consists of around 110,000 clones, more than 75% of them appearing once. The J gene is TRBJ2-2, the V gene TRBV10-3, with 9 nucleotides matching TRBD1. Material: blood. The TCR originated in a woman aged 65 to 85 in good health. As DNA, the CDR3 is TGTGCCATCGGGAACCAACAGGGGGCAATCACCGGGGAGCTGTTTTTT. It codes for CAIGNQQGAITGELFF.